Below are 18 T cell receptor beta chains sequenced from a single sample in a study of neurological immune-mediated disorders. Time point noted: longitudinal time-point 1 (baseline). TCRdb itself ran the 5' RACE reads through MiXCR, one entry per CDR3 protein. Of tens of thousands of distinct CDR3 sequences in the sample, approximately 11% were seen once. Sequencing was done on a sample of PBMCs. The source of these receptors is a woman aged 40 to 49 in good health.

This clonotype was detected a few times. V and J are TRBV5-5 and TRBJ2-7; 9 bases align to TRBD1. Germline V gives CDR1 SGHKS, CDR2 YYEKEE (reference sequence). This CDR3 has 16 amino acids. V was clipped by 3 bases and J by 7 bases; unmatched bases: 14. CDR3 DNA sequence: TGTGCCAGCAGCTGGTCCGGGACAGGGAGGGCATATGAGCAGTACTTC. Amino acids: CASSWSGTGRAYEQYF.

At least ten counts were recorded for this clonotype. The chain couples TRBV7-9 to TRBJ2-7; the match to TRBD1 covers 7 bases. The J segment lost 2 bases and the V segment lost 4 bases, leaving 5 bases of the junction unmatched. Per the germline V gene, CDR1 is SEHNR and CDR2 is FQNEAQ (reference sequence). This CDR3 comprises 14 residues. CDR3 coding DNA: TGTGCCAGCAGCTCCTACAGGGGCCCCTACGAGCAGTACTTC. Translated, it gives CASSSYRGPYEQYF. Looking up the rest from reference TRBV7-9 and TRBJ2-7 gives the full variable domain: DTGVSQNPRHKITKRGQNVTFRCDPISEHNRLYWYRQTLGQGPEFLTYFQNEAQLEKSRLLSDRFSAERPKGSFSTLEIQRTEQGDSAMYLCASSSYRGPYEQYFGPGTRLTVT.

This clonotype has a count of ten or more. The rearrangement joins TRBV4-3 to TRBJ2-7; D not resolved. CDR3 length equals 15 residues. CDR1 is LGHNA and CDR2 is YSLEER in the germline V gene. Trimming took 0 bases from V and 3 from J, leaving 12 bases between them. CDR3 region: CASSQDLQTIYEQYF. CDR3 nucleotides: TGCGCCAGCAGCCAAGATTTACAGACCATCTACGAGCAGTACTTC.

The table lists this clonotype with many counts. This sequence joins TRBV12-3 or TRBV12-4 and TRBJ2-2; perhaps TRBD1 as D (5 bases). CDR3 length equals 16 residues. V was pared by 5 bases and J by 4 bases, with 17 bases between. Here the CDR3 reads CASSLRGLRGTGELFF. The DNA for the CDR3 is TGTGCCAGCAGTCTTAGGGGTTTGCGAGGCACCGGGGAGCTGTTTTTT.

This clonotype has at least ten counts. This chain joins TRBV28 and TRBJ1-2; D unclear. The length of the CDR3 is 15 residues. Trimming pared 2 bases from V and 6 bases from J, leaving 16 bases between. Germline assignment: CDR1 MDHEN and CDR2 SYDVKM. The CDR3 sequence is CASSLNSGASNGYTF. For the CDR3, the DNA is TGTGCCAGCAGTTTAAATTCAGGAGCCTCAAATGGCTACACCTTC.

This clonotype was detected many times. The chain combines TRBV20-1 with TRBJ2-2, with 10 bases fitting TRBD2. The germline V gene encodes CDR1 DFQATT and CDR2 SNEGSKA (reference sequence). V lost 5 bases and J lost 6; bases outside the gene matches: 9. The CDR3 consists of 15 residues. CDR3 DNA sequence: TGCAGTGCTCAACTTAGCGGGAGGTTCCCCGGGGAGCTGTTTTTT. Protein: CSAQLSGRFPGELFF.

The V and J genes are TRBV5-5 and TRBJ1-5; a possible D gene is TRBD1 (5 bases). Germline V CDR1 and CDR2: SGHKS, YYEKEE (reference sequence). V gave up 3 bases and J gave up 4 bases, with 11 bases separating them. The CDR3 totals 14 residues. The CDR3 spells CASSSGTGNQPQHF. CDR3 sequence (DNA): TGTGCCAGCAGCTCGGGGACGGGAAATCAGCCCCAGCATTTT.

This clonotype has ten or more counts. The J gene is TRBJ1-1, the V gene TRBV12-3 or TRBV12-4, with TRBD1 matching over 7 bases. Unmatched junction bases numbered 8, after V lost 6 bases and J lost 1 base. This CDR3 contains 15 residues. This CDR3 reads CASSLGGGWNTEAFF. Written as DNA, the CDR3 is TGTGCCAGCAGCTTGGGAGGGGGCTGGAACACTGAAGCTTTCTTT.

This clonotype was detected ten times or more. The gene calls are TRBV20-1 and TRBJ1-2; D remains ambiguous. This CDR3 region has 12 residues. Trimming removed 6 bases from V and 3 bases from J, with 11 bases in between. Germline V gene sequence: CDR1 DFQATT, CDR2 SNEGSKA (reference sequence). CDR3 residues: CSAPRSDYGYTF. The DNA for the CDR3 is TGCAGTGCCCCGAGGAGTGACTATGGCTACACCTTC.

This clonotype was seen at least ten times. The CDR3 nucleotides read TGTGCCAGCAGTTCCGACGGACGTAATTCACCCCTCCACTTT. Translating it yields CASSSDGRNSPLHF. V and J are TRBV7-2 and TRBJ1-6; D gene ambiguous. The CDR3 totals 14 residues. V was pared by 6 bases and J by 6 bases, with 12 bases between. The germline V gene has CDR1 SGHTA and CDR2 FQGNSA.

Many counts were recorded for this clonotype. The chain combines TRBV5-1 with TRBJ1-2; possible D gene TRBD1, 6 bases. This CDR3 has 14 residues. Trimming took off 4 bases at V and 7 bases at J, with 17 bases between the two ends. The V gene's germline CDR1 is SGHRS and CDR2 YFSETQ. CDR3 in amino acids: CASSPRQAGGGYTF. The DNA of the CDR3 is TGCGCCAGCAGCCCCAGACAGGCTGGTGGTGGCTACACCTTC.

In its sample, this clonotype was seen many times. The genes are TRBV29-1 and TRBJ2-1; 12 bases are a match to TRBD2. This CDR3 is built from 14 residues. From germline, CDR1 is SQVTM and CDR2 ANQGSEA. J gave up 6 bases and V 4 bases, and 4 bases lay outside the gene matches. The CDR3 DNA follows: TGCAGCGTTGCACGACTAGCGGGAGCCAATGAGCAGTTCTTC. Translating gives CSVARLAGANEQFF.

Remarks on this clonotype: A much bigger clone sits one base away, suggesting this may be a read error. V gene TRBV7-3 combines with J gene TRBJ2-3, with 8 bases aligning to TRBD2. CDR1 is SGHTA, CDR2 FQGTGA, per germline. The CDR3 is 15 residues long. V shed 9 bases, J shed 1 base, and the junction held 9 bases outside the gene matches. The DNA of the CDR3 is TGTGCCAGTCGGGCCTGGCGGGAGGGCACAGATACGCAGTATTTT. Its translation: CASRAWREGTDTQYF.

This clonotype was detected many times. CDR3 in amino acids: CASSPRTDQETQYF. The CDR3 nucleotides are TGTGCCAGCTCACCACGGACAGACCAAGAGACCCAGTACTTC. The chain employs TRBV18 and TRBJ2-5; possibly TRBD1 for D (6 bases). V lost 1 base to trimming and J lost 0 bases, with 6 bases between them. CDR1 and CDR2 (germline): KGHSH, LQKENI. The CDR3 contains 14 residues. The full variable domain, with the rest looked up from reference TRBV18 and TRBJ2-5, is NAGVMQNPRHLVRRRGQEARLRCSPMKGHSHVYWYRQLPEEGLKFMVYLQKENIIDESGMPKERFSAEFPKEGPSILRIQQVVRGDSAAYFCASSPRTDQETQYFGPGTRLLVL.

As for this clonotype: At one end, the junction sequence differs from germline, possibly due to a read error. This chain uses TRBV7-2 with TRBJ2-7; 7 positions match TRBD1. The CDR3 contains 14 residues. In germline, CDR1 is SGHTA, CDR2 FQGNSA. The CDR3 is CSSRGTVRSYEQYF. CDR3 nucleotides: TGTTCCAGCAGAGGGACAGTGCGCTCCTACGAGCAGTACTTC.

In its sample, this clonotype was seen many times. The gene calls are TRBV20-1 and TRBJ2-3, with 13 bases that match TRBD2. Germline V gives CDR1 DFQATT, CDR2 SNEGSKA (reference sequence). The CDR3 contains 14 residues. The CDR3 DNA follows: TGCAGACTAGCGGGGGGGCGAGTCACAGATACGCAGTATTTT. This translates into CRLAGGRVTDTQYF.

This clonotype was counted ten times or more. The J gene is TRBJ1-6, the V gene TRBV7-2; possibly TRBD1 for D (5 bases). Germline CDR1 SGHTA, CDR2 FQGNSA. CDR3 length: 18 amino acids. The V end was cut by 1 base, the J end by 0 bases, with 13 bases between. CDR3 sequence: CASSLEQRGSSYNSPLHF. CDR3 DNA sequence: TGTGCCAGCAGCTTAGAACAGCGGGGCTCCTCCTATAATTCACCCCTCCACTTT.

This clonotype was recorded many times. V and J are TRBV20-1 and TRBJ1-5, with a weak D call TRBD1 (6 bases). The CDR3 is 14 amino acids. CDR1 and CDR2 from the germline V gene are DFQATT and SNEGSKA (reference sequence). Between the trimmed V and J ends, which lost 3 bases and 6 bases, there was a span of 15 bases. CDR3 in amino acids: CSARTGTMGQPQHF. CDR3 nucleotide sequence: TGCAGTGCTAGGACCGGGACAATGGGTCAGCCCCAGCATTTT.